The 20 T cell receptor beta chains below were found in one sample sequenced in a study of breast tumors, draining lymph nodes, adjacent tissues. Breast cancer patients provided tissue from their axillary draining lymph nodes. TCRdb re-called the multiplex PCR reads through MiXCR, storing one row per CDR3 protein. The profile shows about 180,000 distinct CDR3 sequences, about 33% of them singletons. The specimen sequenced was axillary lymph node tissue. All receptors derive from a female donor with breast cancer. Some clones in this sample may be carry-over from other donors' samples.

The CDR3 coding sequence is TGTGCCAGCAGTCCCCGGGACAGGGGGGGAACCGAGCAGTACTTC. This codes for CASSPRDRGGTEQYF. The chain combines TRBV6-6 with TRBJ2-7; 11 positions match TRBD1. The CDR3 is made up of 15 amino acids. The V gene end was trimmed by 5 bases and the J gene end by 6 bases; junction bases not matched to a gene: 9. Germline V gene lookup returns CDR1 MNHNY and CDR2 SVGAGI (reference sequence).

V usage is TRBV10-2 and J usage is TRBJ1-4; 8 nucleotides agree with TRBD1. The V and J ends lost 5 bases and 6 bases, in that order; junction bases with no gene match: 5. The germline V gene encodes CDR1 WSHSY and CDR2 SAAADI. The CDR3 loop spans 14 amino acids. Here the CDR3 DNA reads TGCGCCAGCAGTCTGGACAGGGCCGATGAAAAACTGTTTTTT. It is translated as CASSLDRADEKLFF.

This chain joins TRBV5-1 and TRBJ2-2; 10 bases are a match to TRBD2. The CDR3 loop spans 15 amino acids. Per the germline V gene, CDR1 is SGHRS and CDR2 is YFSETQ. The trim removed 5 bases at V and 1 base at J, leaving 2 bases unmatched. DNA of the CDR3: TGCGCCAGCAGATCTAGCGGGGGGAACACCGGGGAGCTGTTTTTT. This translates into CASRSSGGNTGELFF.

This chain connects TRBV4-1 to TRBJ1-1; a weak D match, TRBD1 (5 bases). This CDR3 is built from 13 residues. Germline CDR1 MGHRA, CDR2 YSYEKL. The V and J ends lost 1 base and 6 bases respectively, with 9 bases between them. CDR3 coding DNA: TGCGCCAGCAGCCAAGTGGCGGGGGCTGAAGCTTTCTTT. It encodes CASSQVAGAEAFF.

The CDR3 here is CASSLPSGRETQYF. In DNA, the CDR3 is TGTGCCAGCAGCTTGCCCAGCGGGAGAGAGACCCAGTACTTC. The rearrangement links TRBV5-5 to TRBJ2-5; 8 bases are shared with TRBD2. The CDR3 has 14 residues. Germline loops: CDR1 SGHKS, CDR2 YYEKEE (reference sequence). Germline trimming cut 1 base from V and 4 bases from J; bases unmatched to any gene: 3.

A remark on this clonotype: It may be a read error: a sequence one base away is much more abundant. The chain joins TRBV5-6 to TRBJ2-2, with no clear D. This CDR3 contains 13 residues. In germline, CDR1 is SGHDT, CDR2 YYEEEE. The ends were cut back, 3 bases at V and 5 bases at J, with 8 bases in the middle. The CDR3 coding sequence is TGTGCCAGCAGCTGGGGTCGGACCGGGGAGCTGTTTTTT. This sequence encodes CASSWGRTGELFF.

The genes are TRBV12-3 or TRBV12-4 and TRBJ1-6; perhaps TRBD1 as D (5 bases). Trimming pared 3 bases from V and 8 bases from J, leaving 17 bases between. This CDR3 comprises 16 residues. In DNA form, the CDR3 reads TGTGCCAGCAGTTTGGAAACAGGTACTCGGGATTCACCCCTCCACTTT. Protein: CASSLETGTRDSPLHF.

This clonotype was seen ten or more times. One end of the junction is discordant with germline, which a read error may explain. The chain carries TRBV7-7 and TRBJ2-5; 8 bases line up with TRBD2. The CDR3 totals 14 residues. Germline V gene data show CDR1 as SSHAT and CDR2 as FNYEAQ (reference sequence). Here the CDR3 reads CASSLGLAGETQYF. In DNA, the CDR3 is TGTGCTAGCAGCTTAGGACTAGCAGGGGAGACCCAGTACTTC.

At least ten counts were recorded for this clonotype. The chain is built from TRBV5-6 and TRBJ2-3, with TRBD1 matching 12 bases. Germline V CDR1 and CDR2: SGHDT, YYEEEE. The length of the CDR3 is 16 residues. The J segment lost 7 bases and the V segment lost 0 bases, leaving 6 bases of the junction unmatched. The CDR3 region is CASSLVSGQGAYTQYF. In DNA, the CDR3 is TGTGCCAGCAGCTTGGTATCGGGACAGGGGGCCTATACGCAGTATTTT.

The chain's CDR3 is CASSLEGPGDRYGYTF. Written as DNA, the CDR3 is TGTGCCAGCAGCTTGGAGGGACCGGGGGATCGGTATGGCTACACCTTC. The chain has TRBV5-6 and TRBJ1-2, with D possibly being TRBD1 (5 bases). V lost 0 bases to trimming and J lost 5 bases, with 17 bases between them. The CDR3 contains 16 residues. Germline CDR1 SGHDT, CDR2 YYEEEE. The full variable domain, rest sourced from reference TRBV5-6 and TRBJ1-2, is DAGVTQSPTHLIKTRGQQVTLRCSPKSGHDTVSWYQQALGQGPQFIFQYYEEEERQRGNFPDRFSGHQFPNYSSELNVNALLLGDSALYLCASSLEGPGDRYGYTFGSGTRLTVV.

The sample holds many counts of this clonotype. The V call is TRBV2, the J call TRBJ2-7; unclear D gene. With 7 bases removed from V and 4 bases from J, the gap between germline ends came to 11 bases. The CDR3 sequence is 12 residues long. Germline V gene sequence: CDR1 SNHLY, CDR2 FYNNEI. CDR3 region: CASTLHKYEQYF. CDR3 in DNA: TGTGCCAGCACCCTTCATAAATACGAGCAGTACTTC.

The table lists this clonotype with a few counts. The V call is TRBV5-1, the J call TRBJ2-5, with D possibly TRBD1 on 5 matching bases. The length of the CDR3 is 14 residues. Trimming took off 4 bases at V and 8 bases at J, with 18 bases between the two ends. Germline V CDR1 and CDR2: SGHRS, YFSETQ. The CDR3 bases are TGCGCCAGCAGCGCAATGGACACGCAGGACACCCAGTACTTC. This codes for CASSAMDTQDTQYF.

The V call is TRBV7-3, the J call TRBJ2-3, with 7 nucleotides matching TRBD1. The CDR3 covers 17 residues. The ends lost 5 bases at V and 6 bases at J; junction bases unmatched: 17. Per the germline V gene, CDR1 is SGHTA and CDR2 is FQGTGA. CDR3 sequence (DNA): TGTGCCAGCAGCCCTCTTAACCGCGAGGGGGCGCGTGATACGCAGTATTTT. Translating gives CASSPLNREGARDTQYF. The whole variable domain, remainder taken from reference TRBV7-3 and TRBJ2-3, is GAGVSQTPSNKVTEKGKYVELRCDPISGHTALYWYRQSLGQGPEFLIYFQGTGAADDSGLPNDRFFAVRPEGSVSTLKIQRTERGDSAVYLCASSPLNREGARDTQYFGPGTRLTVL.

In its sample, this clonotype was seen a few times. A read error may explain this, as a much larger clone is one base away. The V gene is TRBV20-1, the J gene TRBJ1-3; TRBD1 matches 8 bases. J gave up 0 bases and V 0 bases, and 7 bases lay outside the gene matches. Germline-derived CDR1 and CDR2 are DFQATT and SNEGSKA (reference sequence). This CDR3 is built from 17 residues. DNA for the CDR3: TGCAGTGCTAGAGAAGAGGCAGGGGGCCCCTCTGGAAACACCATATATTTT. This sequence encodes CSAREEAGGPSGNTIYF.

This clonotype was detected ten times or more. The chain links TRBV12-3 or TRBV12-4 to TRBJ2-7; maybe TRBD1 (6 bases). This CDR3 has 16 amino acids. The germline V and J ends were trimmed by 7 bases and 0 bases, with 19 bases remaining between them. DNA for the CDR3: TGTGCCAGCACCCAAGGCGGCAGGGGTGACTCCTACGAGCAGTACTTC. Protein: CASTQGGRGDSYEQYF.

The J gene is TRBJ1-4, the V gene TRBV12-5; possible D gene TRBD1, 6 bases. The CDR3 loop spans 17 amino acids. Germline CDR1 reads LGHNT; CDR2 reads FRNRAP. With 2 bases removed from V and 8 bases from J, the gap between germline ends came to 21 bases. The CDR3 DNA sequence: TGTGCTAGTGGTTTGTCCCGGGATGGAAACACAGGGGAAAAACTGTTTTTT. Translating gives CASGLSRDGNTGEKLFF.

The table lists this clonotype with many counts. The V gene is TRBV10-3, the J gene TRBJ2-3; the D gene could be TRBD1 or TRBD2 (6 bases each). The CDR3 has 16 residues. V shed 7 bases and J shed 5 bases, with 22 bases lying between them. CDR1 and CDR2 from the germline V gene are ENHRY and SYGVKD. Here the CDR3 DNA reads TGTGCCATCACCGAAAAACTCGGGGGCCGTATAGATACGCAGTATTTT. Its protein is CAITEKLGGRIDTQYF.

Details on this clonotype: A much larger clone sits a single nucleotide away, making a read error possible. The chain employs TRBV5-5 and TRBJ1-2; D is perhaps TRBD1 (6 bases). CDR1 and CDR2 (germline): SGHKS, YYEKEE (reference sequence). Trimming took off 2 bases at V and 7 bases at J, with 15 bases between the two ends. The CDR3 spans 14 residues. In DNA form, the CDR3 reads TGTGCCAGCAGCTTACGTTGGCCGGGGGCTGGCTACACCTTC. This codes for CASSLRWPGAGYTF.

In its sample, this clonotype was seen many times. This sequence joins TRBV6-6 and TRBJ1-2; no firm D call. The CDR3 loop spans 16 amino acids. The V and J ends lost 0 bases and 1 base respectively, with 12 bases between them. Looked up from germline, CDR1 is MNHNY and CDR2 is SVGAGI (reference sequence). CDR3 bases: TGTGCCAGCAGTTACTCGAAGACCGGAGTTAACTATGGCTACACCTTC. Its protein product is CASSYSKTGVNYGYTF.

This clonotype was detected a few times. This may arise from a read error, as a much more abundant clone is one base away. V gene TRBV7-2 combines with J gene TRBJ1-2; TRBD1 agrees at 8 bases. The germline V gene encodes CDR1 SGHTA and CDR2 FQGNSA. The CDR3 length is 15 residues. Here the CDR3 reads CASSPWDRSMGGYPF. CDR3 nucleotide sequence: TGTGCCAGCAGCCCCTGGGACAGGTCAATGGGTGGCTACCCCTTC.